This passage covers 28 T cell receptor beta chains from one sample sequenced in a study of cytomegalovirus exposure and HLA in healthy donors. With 60 Vbeta and 13 Jbeta primers, the PCR was carried out. Assay: immunoSEQ multiplex PCR; the TCRdb copy retains only in-frame clones and omits some. The sample shows 95,000 to 100,000 clones, about four fifths of them seen only once. The sequencing sample was made of PBMCs. All receptors derive from a woman between 40 and 55 years old in good health and CMV-seronegative.

The V gene is TRBV6-5, the J gene TRBJ2-5; maybe TRBD1 (6 bases). The DNA matches TRBJ2-7 better at its end, which makes the J call doubtful. Germline V CDR1 and CDR2: MNHEY, SVGAGI. The CDR3 totals 15 residues. CDR3 DNA sequence: TGTGCCAGCAGTTCCGCTGTCAGGGGCCAGTACGAGCAGTACTTC. Its translation: CASSSAVRGQYEQYF.

This clone was recorded only once. The CDR3 spells CASRRTSGREYEQYF. The CDR3 DNA is TGTGCCAGCAGACGTACTAGCGGGAGGGAGTACGAGCAGTACTTC. The chain has TRBV28 and TRBJ2-7, with 13 bases that match TRBD2. V trimming: 6 bases; J trimming: 4 bases; junction bases outside the gene matches: 6. The length of the CDR3 is 15 residues. Germline V gene data show CDR1 as MDHEN and CDR2 as SYDVKM.

This clone was detected once. This sequence joins TRBV6-5 and TRBJ1-2; tentative D call: TRBD1 (5 bases). Germline lookup yields CDR1 MNHEY and CDR2 SVGAGI. V was trimmed by 2 bases and J by 4 bases, leaving 14 bases between them. The CDR3 has 15 residues. The CDR3 DNA sequence: TGTGCCAGCAGTTACGACAGCTTTTCGGTCTATGGCTACACCTTC. The encoded protein is CASSYDSFSVYGYTF.

The CDR3 DNA follows: TGTGCCAGCAGCGGGGAGGGGAACCAGCCCCAGCATTTT. This translates into CASSGEGNQPQHF. The J gene is TRBJ1-5, the V gene TRBV5-8; D might be TRBD1 (5 bases). The V gene lost 4 bases and the J gene lost 7 bases, with 12 bases spanning the gap. CDR3 length equals 13 residues. Germline CDR1 SGHTS, CDR2 YDEGEE.

As concerns this clone: Other DNA sequences in the same sample also yield this CDR3. The chain uses TRBV7-3 and TRBJ1-1; D is unclear. The CDR3 length is 13 residues. V lost 2 bases and J lost 2, with 6 bases in between. In germline, CDR1 is SGHTA, CDR2 FQGTGA. CDR3 amino acids: CASSLRGNTEAFF. The CDR3 coding sequence is TGTGCCAGCAGCTTACGAGGTAACACTGAAGCTTTCTTT.

This chain connects TRBV6-9 to TRBJ2-7; 7 bases align to TRBD2. V lost 10 bases to trimming and J lost 0 bases; unmatched junction nucleotides: 12. This CDR3 contains 15 residues. The germline V gene encodes CDR1 MNHGY and CDR2 SVAAGI. The CDR3 nucleotides read TGTGCCAAACCCCACCGGGGAGGGATCTCCTACGAGCAGTACTTC. It yields the protein CAKPHRGGISYEQYF.

This clone was picked up a small number of times. J is TRBJ1-6 and V is TRBV9, with a tentative D call TRBD1 (6 bases). The CDR3 spans 15 residues. V was trimmed by 3 bases and J by 6 bases, leaving 13 bases between them. Germline V gives CDR1 SGDLS, CDR2 YYNGEE. DNA for the CDR3: TGTGCCAGCAGCGACCAGGGGATCCTTAATTCACCCCTCCACTTT. It encodes CASSDQGILNSPLHF.

J is TRBJ2-3 and V is TRBV6-1; no reliable D call. Germline V lookup: CDR1 MNHNS, CDR2 SASEGT. Trimming took off 5 bases at V and 1 base at J, with 7 bases between the two ends. This CDR3 has 13 amino acids. The CDR3 is CASSSGRTDTQYF. The DNA of the CDR3 is TGTGCCAGCAGTTCCGGTCGCACAGATACGCAGTATTTT.

The chain is built from TRBV4-2 and TRBJ2-7; D is perhaps TRBD2 (5 bases). The CDR3 is made up of 16 amino acids. Trimming cost V 0 bases and J 0 bases, with 12 bases left between them. CDR1 is LGHNA and CDR2 is YNFKEQ in the germline V gene. CDR3 protein: CASSQDWSGNSYEQYF. The CDR3 nucleotides read TGTGCCAGCAGCCAAGATTGGAGCGGAAACTCCTACGAGCAGTACTTC.

This chain joins TRBV9 and TRBJ1-2; TRBD1 aligns across 11 bases. The ends lost 2 bases at V and 12 bases at J; junction bases unmatched: 12. CDR3 length: 15 amino acids. Germline V gene sequence: CDR1 SGDLS, CDR2 YYNGEE. CDR3 DNA: TGTGCCAGCAGCGTCGATCCGGGACAGGGGGGAGGAGACACCTTC. As protein: CASSVDPGQGGGDTF.

This clone was detected a few times. The J gene is TRBJ2-1, the V gene TRBV7-8; D may be TRBD1 (6 bases). Looked up from germline, CDR1 is SGHVS and CDR2 is FQNEAQ. CDR3 length equals 15 residues. Trimming took 5 bases from V and 4 from J, leaving 15 bases between them. The CDR3 DNA sequence: TGTGCCAGCAGCCTCGGTATCCAGGGGTACAATGAGCAGTTCTTC. Encoded protein: CASSLGIQGYNEQFF.

This chain uses TRBV19 with TRBJ1-4; D gene uncertain. Germline V gene data show CDR1 as LNHDA and CDR2 as SQIVND (reference sequence). The germline V and J ends were trimmed by 6 bases and 4 bases, with 12 bases remaining between them. The CDR3 totals 14 residues. The CDR3 loop is CASSEAEHNEKLFF. DNA for the CDR3: TGTGCCAGTAGCGAGGCGGAGCATAATGAAAAACTGTTTTTT. Supplemented by reference TRBV19 and TRBJ1-4, the full variable domain reads DGGITQSPKYLFRKEGQNVTLSCEQNLNHDAMYWYRQDPGQGLRLIYYSQIVNDFQKGDIAEGYSVSREKKESFPLTVTSAQKNPTAFYLCASSEAEHNEKLFFGSGTQLSVL.

The chain carries TRBV27 and TRBJ2-1, with 13 positions matching TRBD2. After removal of 4 bases from V and 0 bases from J, the junction contained 15 bases not matched to a gene. This CDR3 is built from 21 residues. Per the germline V gene, CDR1 is MNHEY and CDR2 is SMNVEV (reference sequence). The CDR3 sequence is CASSSVRATSGGFSSYNEQFF. The CDR3, as DNA: TGTGCCAGCAGTTCTGTGAGGGCGACTAGCGGGGGGTTTAGCTCCTACAATGAGCAGTTCTTC.

The CDR3: CASGLDSQNEQFF. The CDR3 DNA follows: TGTGCTAGTGGTTTGGACTCTCAAAATGAGCAGTTCTTC. The chain is built from TRBV12-5 and TRBJ2-1, with D hard to call. CDR3 length: 13 residues. Germline CDR1 is LGHNT and CDR2 is FRNRAP. V dropped 1 base and J dropped 7 bases, with 8 bases sitting between them.

This chain connects TRBV7-9 to TRBJ2-3; weak D call: TRBD1 (5 bases). Germline values: CDR1 SEHNR, CDR2 FQNEAQ (reference sequence). The CDR3 has 16 amino acids. V was clipped by 6 bases and J by 0 bases, with 16 bases between them. CDR3 bases: TGTGCCAGCAGTTTATTGTCAGGGCCTAGCACAGATACGCAGTATTTT. Its translation is CASSLLSGPSTDTQYF. The full variable domain, its missing parts supplied by reference TRBV7-9 and TRBJ2-3, is DTGVSQNPRHKITKRGQNVTFRCDPISEHNRLYWYRQTLGQGPEFLTYFQNEAQLEKSRLLSDRFSAERPKGSFSTLEIQRTEQGDSAMYLCASSLLSGPSTDTQYFGPGTRLTVL.

The CDR3 loop reads CASSPSGRAGTGELFF. As DNA, the CDR3 is TGTGCCAGCAGCCCCAGCGGGAGGGCCGGGACCGGGGAGCTGTTTTTT. The chain uses TRBV7-2 and TRBJ2-2; 10 nucleotides match TRBD2. The CDR3 is 16 amino acids. V lost 5 bases and J lost 5; bases outside the gene matches: 8. Germline lookup yields CDR1 SGHTA and CDR2 FQGNSA.

The CDR3 protein is CASSESGSGNIQYF. As DNA, the CDR3 is TGCGCCAGCAGTGAGTCGGGTAGCGGAAACATTCAGTACTTC. The chain carries TRBV10-1 and TRBJ2-4, with D tentatively TRBD2 (6 bases). The V end lost 0 bases, the J end lost 6 bases, and 9 bases lay between the germline ends. Per the germline V gene, CDR1 is WNHNN and CDR2 is SYGVQD (reference sequence). The CDR3 is made up of 14 amino acids.

The chain joins TRBV10-3 to TRBJ2-5; 7 bases map to TRBD2. V was clipped by 8 bases and J by 5 bases; unmatched bases: 11. Germline loops: CDR1 ENHRY, CDR2 SYGVKD. This CDR3 has 14 amino acids. The CDR3 spells CAISAGVPQETQYF. DNA for the CDR3: TGTGCCATCTCCGCGGGGGTTCCGCAGGAGACCCAGTACTTC.

This clone was detected only a few times. This chain connects TRBV11-2 to TRBJ2-7; TRBD2 matches 7 bases. CDR1 is SGHAT, CDR2 FQNNGV, per germline. The CDR3 contains 14 residues. With 1 base clipped from V and 2 bases from J, the junction kept 2 bases outside the gene matches. The CDR3 sequence: CASSLGAGAYEQYF. CDR3 nucleotide sequence: TGTGCCAGCAGCTTAGGGGCGGGGGCCTACGAGCAGTACTTC.

DNA of the CDR3: TGTGCCAGCAGCCGCATACAGGGGGCGCGTCACGAGCAGTACTTC. Its protein is CASSRIQGARHEQYF. The chain carries TRBV7-2 and TRBJ2-7; 9 bases are shared with TRBD1. This CDR3 has 15 residues. V lost 5 bases and J lost 5; bases outside the gene matches: 10. CDR1 is SGHTA and CDR2 is FQGNSA in the germline V gene. Based on the CDR3 plus reference TRBV7-2 and TRBJ2-7, the full variable domain is GAGVSQSPSNKVTEKGKDVELRCDPISGHTALYWYRQSLGQGLEFLIYFQGNSAPDKSGLPSDRFSAERTGGSVSTLTIQRTQQEDSAVYLCASSRIQGARHEQYFGPGTRLTVT.

The chain joins TRBV7-9 to TRBJ1-5; possible D gene TRBD1, 6 bases. Trimming took 4 bases from V and 4 from J, leaving 17 bases between them. Germline CDR1 is SEHNR and CDR2 is FQNEAQ (reference sequence). There are 16 residues in the CDR3. The CDR3, as DNA: TGTGCCAGCAGCTCCACAGGGTTAGGTGGTAATCAGCCCCAGCATTTT. Encoded protein: CASSSTGLGGNQPQHF.

Concerning this clone: A junction boundary mismatches the germline segment, possibly from a read error. V is TRBV7-9 and J is TRBJ1-1; D is undetermined. The CDR3 length is 13 residues. Germline V lookup: CDR1 SEHNR, CDR2 FQNEAQ (reference sequence). The CDR3, as DNA: TGTTCCAGCAGCTTAGAAAGGAGTGATGAAGCTTTCTTT. Amino acids: CSSSLERSDEAFF.

A single count supports this clone. J is TRBJ2-4 and V is TRBV7-9, with 12 nucleotides matching TRBD1. The CDR3 length is 19 residues. V was clipped by 5 bases and J by 1 base; unmatched bases: 12. Germline V gene lookup returns CDR1 SEHNR and CDR2 FQNEAQ (reference sequence). CDR3 sequence (DNA): TGTGCCAGCAGCCCAAACCCGGGACAGGGGGCGTGGGCCAAAAACATTCAGTACTTC. It is translated as CASSPNPGQGAWAKNIQYF.

This clone was observed a single time. The CDR3 DNA sequence: TGCGCCAGCAGCTTGATGCTTCCCAGCTCTGGAAACACCATATATTTT. Its translation: CASSLMLPSSGNTIYF. This chain uses TRBV5-1 with TRBJ1-3; D unresolved. Germline V gives CDR1 SGHRS, CDR2 YFSETQ. Trimming stripped 1 base from V and 0 bases from J, with 11 bases between. The CDR3 is 16 residues long. The full variable domain, with the rest looked up from reference TRBV5-1 and TRBJ1-3, is KAGVTQTPRYLIKTRGQQVTLSCSPISGHRSVSWYQQTPGQGLQFLFEYFSETQRNKGNFPGRFSGRQFSNSRSEMNVSTLELGDSALYLCASSLMLPSSGNTIYFGEGSWLTVV.

Notes on this clone: This sample includes further DNA sequences coding for the same CDR3. The CDR3 DNA reads TGTGCCAGCAGTTACGGGGGGGCTGAAGCTTTCTTT. Translation: CASSYGGAEAFF. This chain connects TRBV6-5 to TRBJ1-1; D may be TRBD1 (5 bases). The CDR3 totals 12 residues. Germline values: CDR1 MNHEY, CDR2 SVGAGI. V was pared by 2 bases and J by 6 bases, with 7 bases between.

This clone has just a few counts. The chain joins TRBV19 to TRBJ2-7; 8 nucleotides line up with TRBD1. Losses at the gene ends were 4 bases for V and 4 bases for J; bases not matched to a gene: 6. The CDR3 loop spans 14 amino acids. Germline V gives CDR1 LNHDA, CDR2 SQIVND (reference sequence). The CDR3 nucleotides read TGTGCCAGTAGTAAACGGGACAGGCATTACGAGCAGTACTTC. This codes for CASSKRDRHYEQYF. Combining the CDR3 with reference TRBV19 and TRBJ2-7 gives the whole variable domain DGGITQSPKYLFRKEGQNVTLSCEQNLNHDAMYWYRQDPGQGLRLIYYSQIVNDFQKGDIAEGYSVSREKKESFPLTVTSAQKNPTAFYLCASSKRDRHYEQYFGPGTRLTVT.

V usage is TRBV7-9 and J usage is TRBJ2-5; 9 positions agree with TRBD1. The J call is doubtful: the DNA matches TRBJ2-7 better. This CDR3 comprises 17 residues. Germline assignment: CDR1 SEHNR and CDR2 FQNEAQ (reference sequence). Here the CDR3 DNA reads TGTGCCAGCAGCTTAGATTGGACAGGGGAAAAATTCTACGAGCAGTACTTC. It translates to CASSLDWTGEKFYEQYF.

CDR3 residues: CASSLGGLSNQPQHF. CDR3 coding DNA: TGTGCCAGCAGCTTAGGCGGGTTGAGCAATCAGCCCCAGCATTTT. This sequence joins TRBV7-9 and TRBJ1-5; D unresolved. This CDR3 spans 15 amino acids. Germline V gives CDR1 SEHNR, CDR2 FQNEAQ (reference sequence). Trimming stripped 1 base from V and 1 base from J, with 8 bases between.